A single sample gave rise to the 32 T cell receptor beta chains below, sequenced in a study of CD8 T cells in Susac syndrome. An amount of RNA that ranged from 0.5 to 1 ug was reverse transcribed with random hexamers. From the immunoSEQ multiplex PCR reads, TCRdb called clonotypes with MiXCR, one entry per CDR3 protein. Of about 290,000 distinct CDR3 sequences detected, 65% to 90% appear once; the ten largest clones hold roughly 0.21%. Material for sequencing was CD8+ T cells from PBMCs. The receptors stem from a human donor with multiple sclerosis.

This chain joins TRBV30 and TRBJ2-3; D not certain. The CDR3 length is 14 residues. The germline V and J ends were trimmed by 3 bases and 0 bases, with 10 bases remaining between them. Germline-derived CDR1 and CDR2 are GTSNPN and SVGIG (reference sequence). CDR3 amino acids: CAWSRLPSTDTQYF. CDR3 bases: TGTGCCTGGAGCCGGTTACCTAGCACAGATACGCAGTATTTT.

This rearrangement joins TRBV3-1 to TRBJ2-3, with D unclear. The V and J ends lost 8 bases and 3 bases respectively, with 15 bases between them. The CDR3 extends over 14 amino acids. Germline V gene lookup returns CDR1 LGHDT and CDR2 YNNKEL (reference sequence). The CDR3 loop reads CASYSRGRTDTQYF. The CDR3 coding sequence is TGTGCCAGCTACTCCCGCGGCCGAACAGATACGCAGTATTTT.

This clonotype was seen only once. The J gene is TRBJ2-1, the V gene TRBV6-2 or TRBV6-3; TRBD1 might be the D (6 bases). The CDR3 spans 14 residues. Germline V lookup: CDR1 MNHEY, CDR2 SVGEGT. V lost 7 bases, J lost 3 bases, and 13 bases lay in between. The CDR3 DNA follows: TGTGCCAGCATCTCAGGGGTTAGCTACAATGAGCAGTTCTTC. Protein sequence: CASISGVSYNEQFF.

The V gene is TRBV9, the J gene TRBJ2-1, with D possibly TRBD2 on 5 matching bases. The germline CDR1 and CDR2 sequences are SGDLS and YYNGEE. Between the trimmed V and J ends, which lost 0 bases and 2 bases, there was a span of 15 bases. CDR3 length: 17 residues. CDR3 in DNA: TGTGCCAGCAGCGTAGGAGACTACGGGATCGCCTACAATGAGCAGTTCTTC. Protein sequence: CASSVGDYGIAYNEQFF.

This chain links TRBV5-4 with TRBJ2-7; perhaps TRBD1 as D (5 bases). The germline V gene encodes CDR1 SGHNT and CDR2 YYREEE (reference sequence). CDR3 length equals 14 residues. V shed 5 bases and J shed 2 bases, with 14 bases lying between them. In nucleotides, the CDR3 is TGTGCCAGCAGTTCCTTGGCAGGGACCTACGAGCAGTACTTC. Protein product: CASSSLAGTYEQYF.

In DNA, the CDR3 is TGTGCCAGCAGCTACAGTAACAATGAGCAGTTCTTC. Protein sequence: CASSYSNNEQFF. The chain is built from TRBV7-9 and TRBJ2-1, with D hard to call. The CDR3 sequence is 12 residues long. Per the germline V gene, CDR1 is SEHNR and CDR2 is FQNEAQ (reference sequence). V lost 4 bases to trimming and J lost 5 bases, with 6 bases between them. Together with reference TRBV7-9 and TRBJ2-1, the CDR3 gives the full variable domain: DTGVSQNPRHKITKRGQNVTFRCDPISEHNRLYWYRQTLGQGPEFLTYFQNEAQLEKSRLLSDRFSAERPKGSFSTLEIQRTEQGDSAMYLCASSYSNNEQFFGPGTRLTVL.

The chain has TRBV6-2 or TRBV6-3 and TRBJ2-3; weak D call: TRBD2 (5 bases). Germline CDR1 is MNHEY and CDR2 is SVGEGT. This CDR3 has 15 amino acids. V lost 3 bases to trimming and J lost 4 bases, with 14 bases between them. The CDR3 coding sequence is TGTGCCAGCAGTTATTTGCCCTACGGGGCAGATACGCAGTATTTT. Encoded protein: CASSYLPYGADTQYF.

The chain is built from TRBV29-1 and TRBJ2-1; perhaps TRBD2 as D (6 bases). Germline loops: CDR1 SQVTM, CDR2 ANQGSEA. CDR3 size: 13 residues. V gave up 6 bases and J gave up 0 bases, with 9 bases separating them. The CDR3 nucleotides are TGCAGCGTAGTTAGCGGCTCCTACAATGAGCAGTTCTTC. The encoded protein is CSVVSGSYNEQFF.

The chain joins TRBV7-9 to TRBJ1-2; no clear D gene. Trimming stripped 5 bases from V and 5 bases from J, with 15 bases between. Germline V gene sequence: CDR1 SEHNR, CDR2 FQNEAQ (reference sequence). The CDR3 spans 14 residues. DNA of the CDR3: TGTGCCAGCAGCCCAACGGACCCGGAGTATGGCTACACCTTC. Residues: CASSPTDPEYGYTF.

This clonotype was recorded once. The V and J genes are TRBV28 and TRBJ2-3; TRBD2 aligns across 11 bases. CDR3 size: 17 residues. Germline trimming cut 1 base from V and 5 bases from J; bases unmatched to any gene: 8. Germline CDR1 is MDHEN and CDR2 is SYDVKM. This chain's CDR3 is CASSLLASGRNGDTQYF. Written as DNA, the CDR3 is TGTGCCAGCAGTTTATTAGCTAGCGGGAGGAATGGAGATACGCAGTATTTT.

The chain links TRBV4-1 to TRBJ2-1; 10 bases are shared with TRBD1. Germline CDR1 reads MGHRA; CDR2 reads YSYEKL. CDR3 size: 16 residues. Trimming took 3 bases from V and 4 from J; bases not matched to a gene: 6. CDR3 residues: CASSQPGQGLYNEQFF. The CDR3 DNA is TGCGCCAGCAGCCAGCCGGGACAGGGGCTATACAATGAGCAGTTCTTC.

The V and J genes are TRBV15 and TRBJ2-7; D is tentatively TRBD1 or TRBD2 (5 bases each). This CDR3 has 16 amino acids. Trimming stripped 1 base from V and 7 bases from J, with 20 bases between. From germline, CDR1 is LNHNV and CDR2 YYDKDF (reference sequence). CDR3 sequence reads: CATSRVVDSRTGEQYF. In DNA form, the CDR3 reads TGTGCCACCAGCAGAGTGGTCGACAGCCGGACGGGGGAGCAGTACTTC.

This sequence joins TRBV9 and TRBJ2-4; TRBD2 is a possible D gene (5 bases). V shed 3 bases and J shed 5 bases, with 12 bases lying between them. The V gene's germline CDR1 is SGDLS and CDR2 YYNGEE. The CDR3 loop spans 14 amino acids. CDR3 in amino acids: CASSGLEGQNIQYF. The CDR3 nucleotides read TGTGCCAGCAGCGGTCTCGAGGGCCAAAACATTCAGTACTTC.

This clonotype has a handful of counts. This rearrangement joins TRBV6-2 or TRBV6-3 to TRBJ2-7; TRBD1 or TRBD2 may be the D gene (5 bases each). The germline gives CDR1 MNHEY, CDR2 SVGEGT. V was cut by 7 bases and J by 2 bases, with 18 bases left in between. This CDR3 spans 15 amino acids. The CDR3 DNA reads TGTGCCAGCATCACCGGTGCACTGGGGGCCTACGAGCAGTACTTC. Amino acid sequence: CASITGALGAYEQYF.

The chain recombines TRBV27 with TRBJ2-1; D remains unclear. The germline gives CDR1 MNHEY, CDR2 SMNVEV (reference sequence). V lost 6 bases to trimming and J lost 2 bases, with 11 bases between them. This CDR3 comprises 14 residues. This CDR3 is CASSLLNAYNEQFF. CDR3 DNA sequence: TGTGCCAGCAGCCTGTTGAACGCCTACAATGAGCAGTTCTTC.

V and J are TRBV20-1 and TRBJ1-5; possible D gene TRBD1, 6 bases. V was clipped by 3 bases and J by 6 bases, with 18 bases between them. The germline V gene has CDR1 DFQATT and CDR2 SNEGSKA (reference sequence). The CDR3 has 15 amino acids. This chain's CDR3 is CSARTRGAAVQPQHF. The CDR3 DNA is TGCAGTGCTAGGACTCGGGGGGCTGCTGTTCAGCCCCAGCATTTT.

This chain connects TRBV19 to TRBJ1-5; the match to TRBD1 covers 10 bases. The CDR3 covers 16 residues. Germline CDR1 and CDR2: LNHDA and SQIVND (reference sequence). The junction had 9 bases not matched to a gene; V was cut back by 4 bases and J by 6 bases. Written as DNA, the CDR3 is TGTGCCAGTAGTAGCCCCGGACAGGGGGACCGTCAGCCCCAGCATTTT. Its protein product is CASSSPGQGDRQPQHF.

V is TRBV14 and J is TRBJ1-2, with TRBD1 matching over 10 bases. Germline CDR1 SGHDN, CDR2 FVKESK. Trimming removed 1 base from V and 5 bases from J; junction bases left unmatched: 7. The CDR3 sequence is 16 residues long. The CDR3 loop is CASSQVTTGGGYGYTF. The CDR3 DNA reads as TGTGCCAGCAGCCAAGTAACGACAGGGGGCGGGTATGGCTACACCTTC. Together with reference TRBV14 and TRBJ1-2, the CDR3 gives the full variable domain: EAGVTQFPSHSVIEKGQTVTLRCDPISGHDNLYWYRRVMGKEIKFLLHFVKESKQDESGMPNNRFLAERTGGTYSTLKVQPAELEDSGVYFCASSQVTTGGGYGYTFGSGTRLTVV.

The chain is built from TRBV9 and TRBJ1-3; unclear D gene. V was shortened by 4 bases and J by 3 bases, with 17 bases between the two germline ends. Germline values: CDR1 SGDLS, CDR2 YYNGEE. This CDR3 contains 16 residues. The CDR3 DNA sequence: TGTGCCAGCAGCCCTCCCGCGGGCTGGGGTGGAAACACCATATATTTT. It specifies CASSPPAGWGGNTIYF.

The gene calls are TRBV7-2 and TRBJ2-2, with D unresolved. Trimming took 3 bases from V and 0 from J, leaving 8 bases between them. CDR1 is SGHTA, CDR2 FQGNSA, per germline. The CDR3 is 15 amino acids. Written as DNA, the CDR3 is TGTGCCAGCAGCTTCGGCGCCGCGAACACCGGGGAGCTGTTTTTT. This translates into CASSFGAANTGELFF. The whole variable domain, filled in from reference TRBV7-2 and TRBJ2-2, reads GAGVSQSPSNKVTEKGKDVELRCDPISGHTALYWYRQSLGQGLEFLIYFQGNSAPDKSGLPSDRFSAERTGGSVSTLTIQRTQQEDSAVYLCASSFGAANTGELFFGEGSRLTVL.

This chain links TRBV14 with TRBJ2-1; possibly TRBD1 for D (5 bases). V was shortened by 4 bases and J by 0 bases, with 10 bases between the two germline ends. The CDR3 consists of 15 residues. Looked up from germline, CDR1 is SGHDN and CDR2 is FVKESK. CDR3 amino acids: CASSLRVSSYNEQFF. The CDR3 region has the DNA TGTGCCAGCAGCCTCAGGGTGAGCTCCTACAATGAGCAGTTCTTC.

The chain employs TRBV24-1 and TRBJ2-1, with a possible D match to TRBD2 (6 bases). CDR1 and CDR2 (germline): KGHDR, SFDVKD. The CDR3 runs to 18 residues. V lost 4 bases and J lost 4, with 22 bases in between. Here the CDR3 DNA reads TGTGCCACCAGTGAACTACCGCCTGGGACTGGAAAGTACAATGAGCAGTTCTTC. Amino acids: CATSELPPGTGKYNEQFF.

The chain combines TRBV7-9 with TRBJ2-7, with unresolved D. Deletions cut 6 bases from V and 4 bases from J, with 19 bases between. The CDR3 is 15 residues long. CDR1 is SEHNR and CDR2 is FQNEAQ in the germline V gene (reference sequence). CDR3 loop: CASRAQMGNTYEQYF. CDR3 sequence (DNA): TGTGCCAGCAGAGCGCAGATGGGGAACACTTACGAGCAGTACTTC.

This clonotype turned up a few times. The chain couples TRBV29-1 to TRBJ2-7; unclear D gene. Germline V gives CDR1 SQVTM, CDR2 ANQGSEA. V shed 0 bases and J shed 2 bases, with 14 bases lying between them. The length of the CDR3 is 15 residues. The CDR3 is CSVEDVGEATYEQYF. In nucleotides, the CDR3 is TGCAGCGTTGAAGACGTGGGCGAGGCGACCTACGAGCAGTACTTC.

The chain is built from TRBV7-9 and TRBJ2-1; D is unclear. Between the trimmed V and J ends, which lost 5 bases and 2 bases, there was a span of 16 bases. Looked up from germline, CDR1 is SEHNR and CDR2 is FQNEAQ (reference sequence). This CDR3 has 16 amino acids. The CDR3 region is CASSTVTNPAYNEQFF. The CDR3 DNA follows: TGTGCCAGCAGCACAGTGACAAACCCAGCCTACAATGAGCAGTTCTTC.

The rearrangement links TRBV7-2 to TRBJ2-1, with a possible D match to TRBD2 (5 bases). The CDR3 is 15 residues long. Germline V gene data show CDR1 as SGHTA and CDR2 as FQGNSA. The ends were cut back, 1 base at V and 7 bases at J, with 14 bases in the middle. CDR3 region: CASSLGAPTGNEQFF. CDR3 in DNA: TGTGCCAGCAGCTTAGGGGCGCCGACGGGAAATGAGCAGTTCTTC.

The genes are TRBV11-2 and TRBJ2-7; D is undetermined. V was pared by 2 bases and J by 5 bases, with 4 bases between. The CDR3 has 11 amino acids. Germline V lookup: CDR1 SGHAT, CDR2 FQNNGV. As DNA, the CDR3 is TGTGCCAGCAGCTTATACGACGAGCAGTACTTC. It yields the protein CASSLYDEQYF.

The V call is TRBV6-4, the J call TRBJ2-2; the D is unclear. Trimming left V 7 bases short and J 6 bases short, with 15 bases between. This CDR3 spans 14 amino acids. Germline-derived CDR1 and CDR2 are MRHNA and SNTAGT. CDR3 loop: CASTLQANAGELFF. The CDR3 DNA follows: TGTGCCAGCACCCTCCAGGCCAACGCCGGGGAGCTGTTTTTT.

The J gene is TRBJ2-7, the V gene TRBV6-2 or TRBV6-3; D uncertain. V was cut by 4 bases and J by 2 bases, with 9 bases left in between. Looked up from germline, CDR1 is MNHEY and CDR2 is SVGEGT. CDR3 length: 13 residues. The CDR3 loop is CASSFDITYEQYF. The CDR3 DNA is TGTGCCAGCAGTTTCGACATTACCTACGAGCAGTACTTC.

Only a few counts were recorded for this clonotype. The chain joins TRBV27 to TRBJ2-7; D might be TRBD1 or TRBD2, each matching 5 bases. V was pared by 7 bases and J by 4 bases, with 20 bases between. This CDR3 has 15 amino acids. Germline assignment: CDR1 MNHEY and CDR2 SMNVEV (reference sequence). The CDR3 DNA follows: TGTGCCAGCACACCCATGGGGGACCGCTGGTACGAGCAGTACTTC. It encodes CASTPMGDRWYEQYF.

This CDR3 is CASSFSGGASYEQYF. The CDR3 region has the DNA TGTGCCAGCAGTTTTTCAGGGGGCGCATCCTACGAGCAGTACTTC. The chain carries TRBV27 and TRBJ2-7; TRBD1 matches 8 bases. J lost 1 base, V lost 3 bases, and 5 bases had no gene match. The CDR3 consists of 15 residues. From germline, CDR1 is MNHEY and CDR2 SMNVEV (reference sequence).

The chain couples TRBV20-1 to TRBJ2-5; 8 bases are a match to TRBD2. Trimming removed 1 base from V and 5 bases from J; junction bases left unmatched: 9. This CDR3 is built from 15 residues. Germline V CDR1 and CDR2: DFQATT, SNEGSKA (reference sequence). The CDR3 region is CSARGPAGVWETQYF. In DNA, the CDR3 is TGCAGTGCTAGAGGTCCAGCGGGAGTTTGGGAGACCCAGTACTTC.